Each of the 9 T cell receptor beta chains below was sequenced from the same sample in a study of blood T cell repertoires in COVID-19. TCRdb keeps only in-frame clones here, not all; method: immunoSEQ multiplex PCR. The sample contains over 200,000 clones, 88% of which appear only once. Sequencing was performed on PBMCs or T cells enriched from blood (not recorded which). The receptors derive from a woman younger than 45 who had been exposed to COVID-19.

The gene calls are TRBV10-1 and TRBJ1-1, with 11 bases aligning to TRBD1. V trimming: 6 bases; J trimming: 5 bases; junction bases outside the gene matches: 5. Per germline, CDR1 WNHNN and CDR2 SYGVQD (reference sequence). This CDR3 region has 14 residues. CDR3 region: CASSMGQGDTEAFF. The CDR3 DNA follows: TGCGCCAGCAGCATGGGACAGGGGGATACTGAAGCTTTCTTT.

The CDR3 nucleotides read TGTGCCAGCAGTGAAGCCCAGGGATTTTCCTCCTACGAGCAGTACTTC. It translates to CASSEAQGFSSYEQYF. The chain carries TRBV6-1 and TRBJ2-7; the D gene is possibly TRBD1 (5 bases). From germline, CDR1 is MNHNS and CDR2 SASEGT. The germline V and J ends were trimmed by 0 bases and 0 bases, with 12 bases remaining between them. The CDR3 is made up of 16 amino acids.

The rearrangement joins TRBV27 to TRBJ2-1, with D possibly matching TRBD2 (5 bases). The CDR3 is made up of 13 amino acids. The germline V gene has CDR1 MNHEY and CDR2 SMNVEV (reference sequence). V was clipped by 0 bases and J by 9 bases, with 9 bases between them. As DNA, the CDR3 is TGTGCCAGCAGTTTATCGAGGGATACTGAGCAGTTCTTC. It translates to CASSLSRDTEQFF.

The V call is TRBV28, the J call TRBJ1-3, with 7 bases matching TRBD1. The CDR3 has 13 amino acids. V lost 6 bases, J lost 5 bases, and 4 bases stayed unmatched. Per the germline V gene, CDR1 is MDHEN and CDR2 is SYDVKM. The CDR3 nucleotides read TGTGCCAGCAGAAGACAGGGCCGAAACACCATATATTTT. Translating gives CASRRQGRNTIYF.

The chain combines TRBV27 with TRBJ2-1, with TRBD2 matching 9 bases. V dropped 5 bases and J dropped 10; count of bases not matched to a gene: 9. Germline CDR1 is MNHEY and CDR2 is SMNVEV (reference sequence). CDR3 size: 14 residues. The CDR3 region is CASSALTSGGEQFF. CDR3 bases: TGTGCCAGCAGTGCCTTGACTAGCGGAGGAGAGCAGTTCTTC.

V usage is TRBV28 and J usage is TRBJ2-1; possibly TRBD1 for D (6 bases). Germline values: CDR1 MDHEN, CDR2 SYDVKM. The V end lost 4 bases, the J end lost 4 bases, and 14 bases lay between the germline ends. The length of the CDR3 is 15 residues. CDR3 protein: CASSSRDKLYNEQFF. For the CDR3, the DNA is TGTGCCAGCAGTTCCCGGGACAAACTATACAATGAGCAGTTCTTC.

The table lists this clone with a count of one. V gene TRBV6-5 combines with J gene TRBJ2-5, with D maybe TRBD1 (5 bases). Trimming stripped 5 bases from V and 2 bases from J, with 12 bases between. The CDR3 has 14 residues. The germline CDR1 and CDR2 sequences are MNHEY and SVGAGI. The CDR3 DNA reads TGTGCCAGCAGTCCCCCGGCAGGGCAAGAGACCCAGTACTTC. Its protein product is CASSPPAGQETQYF.

This chain joins TRBV20-1 and TRBJ2-7; D call uncertain. CDR1 DFQATT and CDR2 SNEGSKA come from the germline V gene (reference sequence). The CDR3 spans 11 residues. V was pared by 6 bases and J by 3 bases, with 9 bases between. The CDR3 is CSASTVYEQYF. The CDR3 DNA is TGCAGTGCGAGCACAGTCTACGAGCAGTACTTC.

The chain joins TRBV5-1 to TRBJ1-5, with a possible D match to TRBD1 (5 bases). Per germline, CDR1 SGHRS and CDR2 YFSETQ. V lost 1 base and J 1 base, leaving 9 bases between the germline ends. The CDR3 extends over 15 amino acids. CDR3 in amino acids: CASSLRGGSNQPQHF. CDR3 DNA: TGCGCCAGCAGCTTGCGGGGGGGGAGCAATCAGCCCCAGCATTTT.